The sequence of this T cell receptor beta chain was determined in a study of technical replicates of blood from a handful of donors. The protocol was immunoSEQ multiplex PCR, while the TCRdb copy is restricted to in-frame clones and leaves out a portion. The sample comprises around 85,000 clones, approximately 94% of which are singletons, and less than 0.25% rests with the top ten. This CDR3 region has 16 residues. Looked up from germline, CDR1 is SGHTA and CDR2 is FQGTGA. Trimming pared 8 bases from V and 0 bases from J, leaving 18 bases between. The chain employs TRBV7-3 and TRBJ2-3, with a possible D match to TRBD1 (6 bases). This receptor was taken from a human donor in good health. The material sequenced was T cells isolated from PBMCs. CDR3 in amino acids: CASGDRGHDSTDTQYF. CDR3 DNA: TGTGCCAGCGGAGATCGGGGACACGATAGCACAGATACGCAGTATTTT.